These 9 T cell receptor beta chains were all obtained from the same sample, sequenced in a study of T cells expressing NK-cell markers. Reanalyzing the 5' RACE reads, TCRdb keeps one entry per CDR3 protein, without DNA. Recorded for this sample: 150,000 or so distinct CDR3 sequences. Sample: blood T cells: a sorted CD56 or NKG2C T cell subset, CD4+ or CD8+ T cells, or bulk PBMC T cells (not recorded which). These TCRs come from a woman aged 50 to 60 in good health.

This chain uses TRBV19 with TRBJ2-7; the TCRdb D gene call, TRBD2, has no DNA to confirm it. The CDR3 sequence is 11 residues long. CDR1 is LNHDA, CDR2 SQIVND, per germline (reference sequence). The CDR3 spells CATRFGVEQYF.

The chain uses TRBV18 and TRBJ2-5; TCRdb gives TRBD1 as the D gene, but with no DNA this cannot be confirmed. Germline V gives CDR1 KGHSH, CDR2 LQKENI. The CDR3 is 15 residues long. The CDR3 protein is CASSLMDRAEETQYF.

The CDR3 sequence is CASRPFDSGNTIYF. V usage is TRBV5-5 and J usage is TRBJ1-3; TCRdb lists TRBD1, though no DNA is available to test this call. This CDR3 spans 14 amino acids. CDR1 SGHKS and CDR2 YYEKEE come from the germline V gene (reference sequence).

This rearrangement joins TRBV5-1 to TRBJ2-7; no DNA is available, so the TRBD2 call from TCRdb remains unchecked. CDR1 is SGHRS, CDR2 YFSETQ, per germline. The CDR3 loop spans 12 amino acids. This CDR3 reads CASSPSDYEQYF.

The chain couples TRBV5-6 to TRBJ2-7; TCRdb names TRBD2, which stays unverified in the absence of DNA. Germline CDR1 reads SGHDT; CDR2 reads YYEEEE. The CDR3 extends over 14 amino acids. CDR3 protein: CASSSGLAGGEQYF.

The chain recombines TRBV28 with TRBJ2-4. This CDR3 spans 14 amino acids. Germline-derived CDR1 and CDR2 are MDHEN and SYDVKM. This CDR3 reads CASSSSDGKNIQYF.

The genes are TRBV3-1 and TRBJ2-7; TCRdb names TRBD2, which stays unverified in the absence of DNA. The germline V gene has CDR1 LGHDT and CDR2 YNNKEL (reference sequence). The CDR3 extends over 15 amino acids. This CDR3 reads CASSPLAGGPYEQYF.

CDR3 sequence reads: CASSPGTGGHGYTF. The chain links TRBV12-3 or TRBV12-4 to TRBJ1-2; TCRdb designates TRBD1, a call that cannot be tested without DNA. This CDR3 comprises 14 residues.

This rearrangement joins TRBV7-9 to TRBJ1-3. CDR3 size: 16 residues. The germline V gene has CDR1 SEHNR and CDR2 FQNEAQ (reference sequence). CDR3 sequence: CASSLGSDPVGNTIYF.